This TCR beta chain emerged from a study of human T cells and chemical hapten exposure. Overall study results and limits: While controls formed fewer of them, expanded TCRs formed significantly more large CDR3 similarity clusters.

TCRdb itself ran the RACE reads through MiXCR, one entry per CDR3 protein. This sample has some 52,000 distinct CDR3 sequences; 11% occur once, and the top ten carry 1.8%. The time point denotes: patch test 1, 2 weeks after DPC sensitization. Treatment here: therapeutic diphenylcyclopropenone sensitization with weekly scalp DPC. The authors' total RNA extraction used unfractionated whole blood. Trimming stripped 4 bases from V and 0 bases from J, with 13 bases between. Germline values: CDR1 SEHNR, CDR2 FQNEAQ (reference sequence). This CDR3 region has 17 residues. Remarks on this clonotype: The antigen is undetermined.

The sample was whole blood, taken in connection with sensitization to the hapten diphenylcyclopropenone (DPC). The source is a woman in her thirties or forties with alopecia areata. Some clones in this sample may be carry-over from other donors' samples. The chain is built from TRBV7-9 and TRBJ2-6; D uncertain. DNA for the CDR3: TGTGCCAGCAGCTCGCCTCGACTCCGCTCTGGGGCCAACGTCCTGACTTTC. Its protein is CASSSPRLRSGANVLTF.